This T cell receptor beta chain was recovered during a study of T cell clones after liver transplantation. Study overall: As an antigen-independent comparator, third-party-reactive TCRbeta sequences came from pre-transplant mixed lymphocyte reactions. Draws occurred before transplant, before withdrawal, and after complete or failed withdrawal.

The CDR3 has 14 amino acids. CDR1 and CDR2 from the germline V gene are SGHTS and YDEGEE. Between the trimmed V and J ends, which lost 4 bases and 3 bases, there was a span of 11 bases. The repertoire was sequenced with immunoSEQ multiplex PCR; TCRdb's copy has only in-frame clones and lacks some. The table shows 55,000 to 75,000 clones, with 80% to 95% occurring only once. With regard to this clone: Its antigen remains unknown.

Study results and limitations: The donor-reactive repertoire was only partly measurable in a couple of subjects, lacking donor cells.

The chain combines TRBV5-8 with TRBJ1-5; no firm D call. The source was CD4+ T cells from blood, collected about 26 months after liver transplant. The TCR was taken from a human patient who received a liver transplant. Some T cells may be transferred from the graft donor. The CDR3 coding sequence is TGTGCCAGCAGCCCCGACACAGACAATCAGCCCCAGCATTTT. Translating gives CASSPDTDNQPQHF.